This entry concerns a single T cell receptor beta chain. The antigen is unknown. In TCRdb, the RT-PCR reads were re-called with MiXCR into one record per CDR3 protein. The table shows about 700,000 distinct CDR3 sequences, with less than 15% occurring only once. This sample was included in a study of response to subunit inactivated influenza vaccine. Broader study findings: New T cells are recruited in small numbers by each seasonal influenza vaccination, according to the authors' suggestion.

The sequence derives from a man aged 50 to 59 who received an inactivated influenza vaccine. Sequenced here: PBMCs from blood, sampled 14 to 15 days before vaccination.

This CDR3 reads CSASEQGGSDQPQHF. The CDR3 nucleotides read TGCAGTGCTAGTGAGCAGGGGGGCTCTGATCAGCCCCAGCATTTT. The chain uses TRBV20-1 and TRBJ1-5, with 7 bases that match TRBD1. Germline V gives CDR1 DFQATT, CDR2 SNEGSKA (reference sequence). This CDR3 contains 15 residues. Losses at the gene ends were 3 bases for V and 5 bases for J; bases not matched to a gene: 10.